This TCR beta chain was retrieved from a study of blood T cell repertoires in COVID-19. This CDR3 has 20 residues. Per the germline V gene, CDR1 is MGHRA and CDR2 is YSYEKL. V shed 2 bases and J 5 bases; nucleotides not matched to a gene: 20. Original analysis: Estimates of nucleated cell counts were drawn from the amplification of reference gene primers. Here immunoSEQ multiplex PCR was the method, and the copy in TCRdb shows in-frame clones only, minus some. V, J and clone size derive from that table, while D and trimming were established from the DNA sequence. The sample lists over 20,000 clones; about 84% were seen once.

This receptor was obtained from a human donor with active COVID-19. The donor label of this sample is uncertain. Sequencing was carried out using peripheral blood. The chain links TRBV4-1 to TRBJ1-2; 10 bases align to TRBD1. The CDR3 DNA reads TGCGCCAGCAGCCAATCCATTGACCCGGGACAGGGGACGCTGTATTATGGCTACACCTTC. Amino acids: CASSQSIDPGQGTLYYGYTF.